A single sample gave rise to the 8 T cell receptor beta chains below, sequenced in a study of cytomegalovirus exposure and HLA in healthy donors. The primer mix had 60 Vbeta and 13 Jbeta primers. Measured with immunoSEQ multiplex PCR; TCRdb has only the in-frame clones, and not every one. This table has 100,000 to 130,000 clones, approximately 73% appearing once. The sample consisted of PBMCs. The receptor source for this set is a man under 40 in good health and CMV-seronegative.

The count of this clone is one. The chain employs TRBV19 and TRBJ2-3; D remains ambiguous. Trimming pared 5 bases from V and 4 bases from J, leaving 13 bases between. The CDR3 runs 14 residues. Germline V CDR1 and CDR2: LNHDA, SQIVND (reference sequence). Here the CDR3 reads CASSLSSVADTQYF. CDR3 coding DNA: TGTGCCAGTAGTCTGTCCTCGGTCGCAGATACGCAGTATTTT.

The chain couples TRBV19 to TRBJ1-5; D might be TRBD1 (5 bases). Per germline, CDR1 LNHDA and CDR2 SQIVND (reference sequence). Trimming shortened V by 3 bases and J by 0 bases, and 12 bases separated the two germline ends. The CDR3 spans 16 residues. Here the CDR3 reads CASSIPQGNSNQPQHF. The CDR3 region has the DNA TGTGCCAGTAGTATCCCTCAGGGAAATAGCAATCAGCCCCAGCATTTT.

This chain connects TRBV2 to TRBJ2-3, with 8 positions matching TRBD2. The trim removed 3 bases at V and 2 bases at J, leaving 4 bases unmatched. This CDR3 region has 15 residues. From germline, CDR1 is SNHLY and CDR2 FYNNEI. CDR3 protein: CASSEYSGTTDTQYF. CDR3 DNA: TGTGCCAGCAGTGAGTATAGCGGGACCACAGATACGCAGTATTTT.

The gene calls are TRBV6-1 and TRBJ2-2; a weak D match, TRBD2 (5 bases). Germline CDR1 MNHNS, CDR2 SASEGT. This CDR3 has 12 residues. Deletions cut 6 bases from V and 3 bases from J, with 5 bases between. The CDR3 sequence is CASRDYTGELFF. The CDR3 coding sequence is TGTGCCAGCAGGGACTACACCGGGGAGCTGTTTTTT.

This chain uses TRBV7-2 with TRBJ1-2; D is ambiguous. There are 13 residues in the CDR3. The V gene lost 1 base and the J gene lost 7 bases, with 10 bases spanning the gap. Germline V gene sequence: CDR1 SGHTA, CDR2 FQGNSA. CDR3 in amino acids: CASSLDRLSGYTF. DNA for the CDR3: TGTGCCAGCAGCTTAGATCGTCTTAGTGGCTACACCTTC.

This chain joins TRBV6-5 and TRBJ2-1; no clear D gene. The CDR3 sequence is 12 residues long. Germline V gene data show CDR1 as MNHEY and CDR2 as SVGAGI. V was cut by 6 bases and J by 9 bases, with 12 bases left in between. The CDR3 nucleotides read TGTGCCAGCAGCCCCCGGTTTAGTGAGCAGTTCTTC. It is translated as CASSPRFSEQFF.

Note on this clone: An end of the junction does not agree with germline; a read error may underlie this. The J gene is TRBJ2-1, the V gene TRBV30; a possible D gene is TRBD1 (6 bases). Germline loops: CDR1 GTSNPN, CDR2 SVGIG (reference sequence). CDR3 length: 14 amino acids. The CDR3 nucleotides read TGTGCCCGGAGTGTCCAGGGGCTTTTCAATGAGCAGTTCTTC. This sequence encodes CARSVQGLFNEQFF.

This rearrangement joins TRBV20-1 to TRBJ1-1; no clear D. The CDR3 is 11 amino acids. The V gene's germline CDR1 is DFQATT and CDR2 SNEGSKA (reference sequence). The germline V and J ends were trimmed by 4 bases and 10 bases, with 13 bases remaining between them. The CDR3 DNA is TGCAGTGCTACTCCGGACCGGGGAGCTTTCTTT. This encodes CSATPDRGAFF.